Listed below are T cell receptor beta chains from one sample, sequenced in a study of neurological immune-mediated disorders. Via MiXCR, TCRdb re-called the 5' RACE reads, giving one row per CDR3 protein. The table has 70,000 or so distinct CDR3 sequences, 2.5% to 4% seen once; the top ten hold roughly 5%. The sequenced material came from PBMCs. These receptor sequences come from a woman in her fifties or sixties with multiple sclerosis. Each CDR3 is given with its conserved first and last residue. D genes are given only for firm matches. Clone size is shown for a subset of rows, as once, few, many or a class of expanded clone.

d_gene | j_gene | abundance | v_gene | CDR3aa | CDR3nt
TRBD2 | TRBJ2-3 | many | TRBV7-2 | CASSLSGRTDTQYF | TGTGCCAGCAGCCTTAGCGGGAGAACAGATACGCAGTATTTT
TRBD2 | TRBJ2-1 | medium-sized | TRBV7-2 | CASSPQLAGQYNEQFF | TGTGCCAGCAGCCCACAACTAGCGGGGCAATACAATGAGCAGTTCTTC
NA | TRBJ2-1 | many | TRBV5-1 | CASSPGGVWNEQFF | TGCGCCAGCAGCCCCGGCGGGGTTTGGAATGAGCAGTTCTTC
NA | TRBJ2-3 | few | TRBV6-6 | CASSYAIGTQYF | TGTGCCAGCAGTTACGCAATCGGTACGCAGTATTTT
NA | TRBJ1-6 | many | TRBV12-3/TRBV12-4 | CASRRGYNSPLHF | TGTGCCAGCAGAAGGGGCTATAATTCACCCCTCCACTTT
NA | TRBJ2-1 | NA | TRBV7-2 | CASSLHGANEQFF | TGTGCCAGCAGCTTACATGGGGCCAATGAGCAGTTCTTC
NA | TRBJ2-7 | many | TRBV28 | CASTHGVVRDEQYF | TGTGCCAGCACCCACGGGGTAGTAAGGGACGAGCAGTACTTC
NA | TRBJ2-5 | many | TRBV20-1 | CSAREWASETQYF | TGCAGTGCTAGAGAGTGGGCCTCCGAGACCCAGTACTTC
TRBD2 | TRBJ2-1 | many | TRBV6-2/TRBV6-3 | CASSYSGGGYNEQFF | TGTGCCAGCAGTTACTCTGGCGGGGGATACAATGAGCAGTTCTTC
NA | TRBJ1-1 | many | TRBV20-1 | CSAQKRPLNTEAFF | TGCAGTGCCCAGAAAAGGCCTTTGAACACTGAAGCTTTCTTT
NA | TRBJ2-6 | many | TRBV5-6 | CASTVSGANVLTF | TGTGCCAGCACCGTATCTGGGGCCAACGTCCTGACTTTC
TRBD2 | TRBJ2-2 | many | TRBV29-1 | CSVKGTSGRPGELFF | TGCAGCGTTAAGGGGACTAGCGGGAGGCCCGGGGAGCTGTTTTTT
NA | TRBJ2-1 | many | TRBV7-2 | CASSPGGSKVVQFF | TGTGCCAGCAGCCCGGGGGGCAGCAAAGTTGTGCAGTTCTTC
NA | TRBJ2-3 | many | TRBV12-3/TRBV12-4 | CASREGRVTDTQYF | TGTGCCAGCAGGGAGGGGCGGGTCACAGATACGCAGTATTTT
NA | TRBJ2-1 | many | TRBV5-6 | CASSPGIYNEQFF | TGTGCCAGCAGCCCTGGAATTTACAATGAGCAGTTCTTC
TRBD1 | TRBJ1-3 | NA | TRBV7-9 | CASSLAGTGGMRNTIYF | TGTGCCAGCAGCTTGGCAGGGACAGGTGGCATGCGAAACACCATATATTTT
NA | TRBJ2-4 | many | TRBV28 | CASSLRGAPAKNIQYF | TGTGCCAGCAGTTTAAGGGGGGCCCCGGCCAAAAACATTCAGTACTTC
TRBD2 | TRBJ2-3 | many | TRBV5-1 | CASSLSSGGATDTQYF | TGCGCCAGCAGCTTGTCTAGCGGGGGGGCGACAGATACGCAGTATTTT
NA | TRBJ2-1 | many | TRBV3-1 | CASSPSWTSNEQFF | TGTGCCAGCAGCCCTTCCTGGACTTCGAATGAGCAGTTCTTC
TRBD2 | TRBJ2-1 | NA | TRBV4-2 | CASSQVGTTSYNEQFF | TGTGCCAGCAGCCAAGTTGGGACTACCTCATACAATGAGCAGTTCTTC
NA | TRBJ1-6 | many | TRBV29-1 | CSVGAGDNSPLHF | TGCAGCGTTGGGGCAGGGGATAATTCACCCCTCCACTTT
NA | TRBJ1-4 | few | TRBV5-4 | CASSFRTGEKLFF | TGTGCCAGCAGCTTCCGGACGGGTGAAAAACTGTTTTTT
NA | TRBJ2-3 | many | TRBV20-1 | CSARVGLEIRADTQYF | TGCAGTGCTAGAGTTGGACTTGAGATTAGAGCAGATACGCAGTATTTT
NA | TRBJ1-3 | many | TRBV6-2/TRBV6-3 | CASSYRESGNTIYF | TGTGCCAGCAGTTACAGGGAATCTGGAAACACCATATATTTT
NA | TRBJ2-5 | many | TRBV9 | CASSVGGRGETQYF | TGTGCCAGCAGCGTAGGGGGAAGAGGAGAGACCCAGTACTTC
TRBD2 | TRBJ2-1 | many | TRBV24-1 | CATSDSGGGSYNEQFF | TGTGCCACCAGTGATTCGGGGGGAGGATCCTACAATGAGCAGTTCTTC
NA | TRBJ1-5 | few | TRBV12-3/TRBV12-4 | CASSLSWAGNKTQNF | TGTGCCAGCAGTTTAAGTTGGGCTGGCAATAAGACCCAGAATTTT
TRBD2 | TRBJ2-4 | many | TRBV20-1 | CSARENLRGKNIQYF | TGCAGTGCTAGAGAAAATTTGCGGGGGAAAAACATTCAGTACTTC
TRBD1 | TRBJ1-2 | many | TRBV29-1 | CSVEDAGTGVGYTF | TGCAGCGTTGAAGATGCCGGGACAGGGGTTGGCTACACCTTC
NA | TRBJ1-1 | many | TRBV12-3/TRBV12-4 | CASSFGQPNTEAFF | TGTGCCAGCAGTTTTGGACAGCCGAACACTGAAGCTTTCTTT
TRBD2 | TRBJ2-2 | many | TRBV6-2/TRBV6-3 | CASGFLAAGELFF | TGTGCCAGCGGATTTCTAGCGGCCGGGGAGCTGTTTTTT
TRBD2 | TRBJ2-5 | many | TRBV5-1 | CASSSGVAGEETQYF | TGCGCCAGCAGCTCAGGGGTAGCGGGGGAAGAGACCCAGTACTTC
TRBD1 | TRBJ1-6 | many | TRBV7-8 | CASSATPGQGVGSPLHF | TGTGCCAGCAGCGCTACTCCGGGACAGGGTGTTGGTTCACCCCTCCACTTT
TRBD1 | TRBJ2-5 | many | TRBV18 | CASSPPRGQGMEETQYF | TGTGCCAGCTCACCTCCCAGGGGACAGGGAATGGAAGAGACCCAGTACTTC
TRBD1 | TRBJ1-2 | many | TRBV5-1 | CASSGGTADYGYTF | TGCGCCAGCAGCGGAGGGACAGCTGACTATGGCTACACCTTC
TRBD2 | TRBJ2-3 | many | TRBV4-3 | CASSQDNRGGTDTQYF | TGCGCCAGCAGCCAAGATAACCGGGGGGGCACAGATACGCAGTATTTT